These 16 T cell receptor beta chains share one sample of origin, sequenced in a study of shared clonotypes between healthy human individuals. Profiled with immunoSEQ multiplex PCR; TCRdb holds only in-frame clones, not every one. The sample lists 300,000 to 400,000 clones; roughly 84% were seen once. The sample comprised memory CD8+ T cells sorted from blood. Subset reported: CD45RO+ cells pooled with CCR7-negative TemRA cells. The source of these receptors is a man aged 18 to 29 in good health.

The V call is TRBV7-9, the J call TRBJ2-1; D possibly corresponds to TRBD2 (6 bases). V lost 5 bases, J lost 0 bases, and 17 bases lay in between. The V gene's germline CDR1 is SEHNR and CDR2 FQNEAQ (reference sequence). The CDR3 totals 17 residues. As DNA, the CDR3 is TGTGCCAGCAGCATTACCCCGGGGGTTAGCTCCTACAATGAGCAGTTCTTC. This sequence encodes CASSITPGVSSYNEQFF. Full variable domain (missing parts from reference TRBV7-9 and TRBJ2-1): DTGVSQNPRHKITKRGQNVTFRCDPISEHNRLYWYRQTLGQGPEFLTYFQNEAQLEKSRLLSDRFSAERPKGSFSTLEIQRTEQGDSAMYLCASSITPGVSSYNEQFFGPGTRLTVL.

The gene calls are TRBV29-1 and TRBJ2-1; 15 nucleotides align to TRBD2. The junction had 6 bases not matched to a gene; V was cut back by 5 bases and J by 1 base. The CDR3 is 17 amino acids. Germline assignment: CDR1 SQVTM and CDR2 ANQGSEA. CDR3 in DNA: TGCAGCGTTTTGGGACTAGCGGGGGGAAGGTCCTACAATGAGCAGTTCTTC. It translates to CSVLGLAGGRSYNEQFF.

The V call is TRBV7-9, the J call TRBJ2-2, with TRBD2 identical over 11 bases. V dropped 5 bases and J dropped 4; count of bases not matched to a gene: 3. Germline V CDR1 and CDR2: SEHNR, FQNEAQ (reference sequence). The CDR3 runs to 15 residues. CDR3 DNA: TGTGCCAGCAGCACCGGGACTAGCGGCACCGGGGAGCTGTTTTTT. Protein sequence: CASSTGTSGTGELFF.

DNA for the CDR3: TGTGCCAGCAGTTTATCGGGCTTAACCTCCCCAGAGACCCAGTACTTC. Translating gives CASSLSGLTSPETQYF. This sequence joins TRBV27 and TRBJ2-5, with D unresolved. Per the germline V gene, CDR1 is MNHEY and CDR2 is SMNVEV (reference sequence). V lost 0 bases and J 4 bases, leaving 15 bases between the germline ends. CDR3 length: 16 amino acids.

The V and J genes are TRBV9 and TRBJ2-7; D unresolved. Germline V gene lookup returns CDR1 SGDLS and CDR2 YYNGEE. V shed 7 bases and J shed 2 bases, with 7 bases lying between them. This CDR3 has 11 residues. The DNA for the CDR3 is TGTGCCAGCGGCGACCCCTACGAGCAGTACTTC. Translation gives CASGDPYEQYF.

CDR3 DNA: TGTGCCAGCAGCTTCGAGGTAGGAGAGACCCAGTACTTC. Protein product: CASSFEVGETQYF. The J gene is TRBJ2-5, the V gene TRBV11-2, with D unresolved. The length of the CDR3 is 13 residues. V shed 3 bases and J shed 4 bases, with 9 bases lying between them. The germline V gene encodes CDR1 SGHAT and CDR2 FQNNGV. The whole variable domain, filled in from reference TRBV11-2 and TRBJ2-5, reads EAGVAQSPRYKIIEKRQSVAFWCNPISGHATLYWYQQILGQGPKLLIQFQNNGVVDDSQLPKDRFSAERLKGVDSTLKIQPAKLEDSAVYLCASSFEVGETQYFGPGTRLLVL.

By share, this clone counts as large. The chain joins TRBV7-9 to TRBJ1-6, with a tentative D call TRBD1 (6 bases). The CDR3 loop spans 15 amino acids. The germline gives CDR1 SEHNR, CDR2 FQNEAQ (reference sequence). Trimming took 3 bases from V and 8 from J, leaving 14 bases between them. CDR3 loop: CASSFTGPGDSPLHF. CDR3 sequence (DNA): TGTGCCAGCAGCTTTACAGGGCCGGGAGATTCACCCCTCCACTTT.

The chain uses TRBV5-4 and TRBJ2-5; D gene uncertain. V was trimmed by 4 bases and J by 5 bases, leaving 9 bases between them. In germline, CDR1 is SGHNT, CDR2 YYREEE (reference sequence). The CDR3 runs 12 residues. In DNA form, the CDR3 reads TGTGCCAGCAGCCCAAGTCCCGAGACCCAGTACTTC. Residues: CASSPSPETQYF.

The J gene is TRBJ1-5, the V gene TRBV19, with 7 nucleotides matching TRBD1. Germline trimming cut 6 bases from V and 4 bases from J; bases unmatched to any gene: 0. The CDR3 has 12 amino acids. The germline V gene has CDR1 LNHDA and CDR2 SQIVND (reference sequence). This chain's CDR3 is CASRTGNQPQHF. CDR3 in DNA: TGTGCCAGTAGGACAGGGAATCAGCCCCAGCATTTT.

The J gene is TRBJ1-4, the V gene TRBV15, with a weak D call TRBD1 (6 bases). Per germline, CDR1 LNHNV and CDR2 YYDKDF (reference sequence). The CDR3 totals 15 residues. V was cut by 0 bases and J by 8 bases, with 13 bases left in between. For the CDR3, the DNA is TGTGCCACCAGCAGAGAGACAGGTTTAAACGAAAAACTGTTTTTT. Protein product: CATSRETGLNEKLFF.

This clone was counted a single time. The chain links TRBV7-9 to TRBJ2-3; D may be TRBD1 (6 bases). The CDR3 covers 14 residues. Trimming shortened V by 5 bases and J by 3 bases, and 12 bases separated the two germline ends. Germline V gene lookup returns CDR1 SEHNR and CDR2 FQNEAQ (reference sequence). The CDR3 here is CASSESGETDTQYF. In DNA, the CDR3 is TGTGCCAGCAGCGAATCAGGGGAAACAGATACGCAGTATTTT.

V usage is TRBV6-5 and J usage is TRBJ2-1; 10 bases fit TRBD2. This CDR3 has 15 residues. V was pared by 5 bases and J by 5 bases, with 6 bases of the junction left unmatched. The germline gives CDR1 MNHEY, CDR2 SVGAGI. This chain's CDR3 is CASSIGLAAHNEQFF. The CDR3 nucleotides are TGTGCCAGCAGTATTGGACTAGCGGCCCACAATGAGCAGTTCTTC.

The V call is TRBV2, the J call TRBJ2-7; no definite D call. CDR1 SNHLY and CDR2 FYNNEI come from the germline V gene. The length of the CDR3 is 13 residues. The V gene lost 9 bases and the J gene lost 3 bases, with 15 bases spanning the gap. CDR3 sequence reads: CASEWRRFYEQYF. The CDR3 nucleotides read TGTGCCAGTGAGTGGCGGAGATTCTACGAGCAGTACTTC.

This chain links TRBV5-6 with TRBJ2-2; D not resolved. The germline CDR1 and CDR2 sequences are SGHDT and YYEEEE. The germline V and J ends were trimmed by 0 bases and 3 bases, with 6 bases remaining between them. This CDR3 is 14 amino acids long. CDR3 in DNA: TGTGCCAGCAGCTTGGTGTCGTACACCGGGGAGCTGTTTTTT. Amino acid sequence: CASSLVSYTGELFF.

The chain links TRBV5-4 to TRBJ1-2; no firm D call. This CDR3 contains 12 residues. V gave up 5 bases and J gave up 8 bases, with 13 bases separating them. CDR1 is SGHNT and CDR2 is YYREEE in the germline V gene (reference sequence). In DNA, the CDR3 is TGTGCCAGCAGTTTAGGTTCGGAGGGCTACACCTTC. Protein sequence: CASSLGSEGYTF.

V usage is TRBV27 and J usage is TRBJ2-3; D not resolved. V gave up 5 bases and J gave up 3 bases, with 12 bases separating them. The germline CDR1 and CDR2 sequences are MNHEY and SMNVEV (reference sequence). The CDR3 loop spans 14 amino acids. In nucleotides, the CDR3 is TGTGCCAGCAGTCCCCAGATCGTTACAGATACGCAGTATTTT. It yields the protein CASSPQIVTDTQYF.